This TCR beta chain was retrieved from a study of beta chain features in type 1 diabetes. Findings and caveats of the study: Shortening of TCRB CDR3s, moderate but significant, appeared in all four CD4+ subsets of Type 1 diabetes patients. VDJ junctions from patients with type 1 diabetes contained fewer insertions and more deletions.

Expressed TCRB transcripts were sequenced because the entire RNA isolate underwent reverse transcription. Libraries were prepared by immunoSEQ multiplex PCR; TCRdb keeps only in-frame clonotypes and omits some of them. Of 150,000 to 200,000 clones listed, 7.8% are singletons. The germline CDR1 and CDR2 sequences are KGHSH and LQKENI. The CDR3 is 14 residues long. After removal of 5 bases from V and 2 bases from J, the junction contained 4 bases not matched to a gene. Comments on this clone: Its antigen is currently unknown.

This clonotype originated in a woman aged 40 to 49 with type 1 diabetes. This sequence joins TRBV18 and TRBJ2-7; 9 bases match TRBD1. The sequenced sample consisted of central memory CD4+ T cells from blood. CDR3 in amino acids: CASSSGQGTYEQYF. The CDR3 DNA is TGTGCCAGCTCATCGGGACAGGGAACCTACGAGCAGTACTTC. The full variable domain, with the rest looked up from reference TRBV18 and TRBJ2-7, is NAGVMQNPRHLVRRRGQEARLRCSPMKGHSHVYWYRQLPEEGLKFMVYLQKENIIDESGMPKERFSAEFPKEGPSILRIQQVVRGDSAAYFCASSSGQGTYEQYFGPGTRLTVT.